A selection of T cell receptor beta chains follows, all from one sample in a study of cytomegalovirus exposure and HLA in healthy donors. Measured with immunoSEQ multiplex PCR; TCRdb has only the in-frame clones, and not every one. Of 150,000 to 200,000 clones listed, approximately 75% were seen once; the top ten hold under 2%. The sample consisted of PBMCs. The receptors derive from a woman aged 18-29 years in good health and CMV-seronegative. The CDR3 runs from the conserved cysteine through the conserved F or W. The order of the fields is CDR3 DNA, CDR3 protein, CDR3 length, V gene, D gene, clone size, J gene. D genes are given only for firm matches. Only some rows state a clone size, as once, few, many or a class for expanded clones.

cdr3_nt: TGTGCCAGCAGCCCACGGGACAGATTCCCTAACACTGAAGCTTTCTTT
cdr3_aa: CASSPRDRFPNTEAFF
cdr3_length: 16
v_call: TRBV9
d_call: TRBD1
clone_size: -
j_call: TRBJ1-1

cdr3_nt: TGTGCCAGCAGCCCAAATCAGAACACTGAAGCTTTCTTT
cdr3_aa: CASSPNQNTEAFF
cdr3_length: 13
v_call: TRBV9
d_call: -
clone_size: -
j_call: TRBJ1-1

cdr3_nt: TGTGCCAGCAGTCTTGGGACATCTGAGCAGTTCTTC
cdr3_aa: CASSLGTSEQFF
cdr3_length: 12
v_call: TRBV6-6
d_call: -
clone_size: -
j_call: TRBJ2-1

cdr3_nt: TGTGCCAGCAGCCAAACGACAGGGACCGGGGAGCTGTTTTTT
cdr3_aa: CASSQTTGTGELFF
cdr3_length: 14
v_call: TRBV7-9
d_call: TRBD1
clone_size: -
j_call: TRBJ2-2

cdr3_nt: TGTGCCAGCAGCGGCGAGGAGACCCAAGAGACCCAGTACTTC
cdr3_aa: CASSGEETQETQYF
cdr3_length: 14
v_call: TRBV9
d_call: -
clone_size: few
j_call: TRBJ2-5

cdr3_nt: TGTGCCAGCAGCTTGGGGAGCTCCTACAATGAGCAGTTCTTC
cdr3_aa: CASSLGSSYNEQFF
cdr3_length: 14
v_call: TRBV7-8
d_call: -
clone_size: -
j_call: TRBJ2-1

cdr3_nt: TGTGCCAGCAGTCCCTACAGTAGTTTGGGCCCGAATTCACCCCTCCACTTT
cdr3_aa: CASSPYSSLGPNSPLHF
cdr3_length: 17
v_call: TRBV27
d_call: -
clone_size: -
j_call: TRBJ1-6

cdr3_nt: TGTGCCAGCAGCGCACCCAGGGAAACCGGGACAGGGGATGGCTACACCTTC
cdr3_aa: CASSAPRETGTGDGYTF
cdr3_length: 17
v_call: TRBV9
d_call: TRBD1
clone_size: -
j_call: TRBJ1-2

cdr3_nt: TGTGCCAGTAGAGTCCCCGGGACAGGGTCCACAGATACGCAGTATTTT
cdr3_aa: CASRVPGTGSTDTQYF
cdr3_length: 16
v_call: TRBV19
d_call: TRBD1
clone_size: once
j_call: TRBJ2-3

cdr3_nt: TGCGCCAGCAGTTCCGGACTAGCGGGAGAAGAGCAGTACTTC
cdr3_aa: CASSSGLAGEEQYF
cdr3_length: 14
v_call: TRBV5-1
d_call: TRBD2
clone_size: -
j_call: TRBJ2-7